In this sample, the clone carrying this T cell receptor beta chain turned up once. Its antigen is not known. This same CDR3 is encoded by further DNA sequences in the sample. The sample originates from a study of CD8+ T cells in alopecia areata. The overall study: A regimen of oral tofacitinib, 5 to 10 mg twice daily, was given to treated patients. Study findings and constraints: Scalp specimens additionally yield sequences from normal skin's resident alphabeta T cells.

The sequencing template was cDNA reverse transcribed from extracted RNA. Repertoires were generated with immunoSEQ multiplex PCR, while TCRdb's copy carries only in-frame clones and drops some. The sample includes 270,000 or so clones, 58% of them seen just once. The CDR3 covers 15 residues. Germline CDR1 and CDR2: MNHEY and SVGAGI. V was shortened by 5 bases and J by 2 bases, with 15 bases between the two germline ends. Treatment of the sample: oral pan-JAK inhibitor, 5-10 mg twice daily. Sorted out of PBMCs were CD4+ T cells and CD8+ T cells. The rearrangement joins TRBV6-5 to TRBJ1-2; D ambiguous. The sample here was CD4+ T cells sorted from blood, taken at week 24, from a patient treated with tofacitinib. This clonotype was obtained from a human donor with alopecia areata. CDR3: CASSPHRTNNYGYTF. The CDR3 DNA is TGTGCCAGCAGTCCTCACCGGACGAACAACTATGGCTACACCTTC.